One sample yielded the 14 T cell receptor beta chains listed below, sequenced in a study of T cell repertoires in cytomegalovirus infection. What these receptors recognize is not known. TCRdb itself ran the reads through MiXCR, one entry per CDR3 protein. The table includes roughly 920,000 distinct CDR3 sequences, approximately 32% detected once. The sample was cultured CD8+ T cells from PBMCs, taken from culture after CMV antigen stimulation. The receptors were sampled from a human donor in good health (CMV status not recorded). Some clones in this sample may be carry-over from other donors' samples.

This chain uses TRBV12-5 with TRBJ1-2; D possibly corresponds to TRBD1 (5 bases). Germline V CDR1 and CDR2: LGHNT, FRNRAP. The CDR3 extends over 14 amino acids. Between the trimmed V and J ends, which lost 3 bases and 0 bases, there was a span of 8 bases. The CDR3 DNA sequence: TGTGCTAGTGGTTTACCGGGGGCTAACTATGGCTACACCTTC. Its protein is CASGLPGANYGYTF. Using reference TRBV12-5 and TRBJ1-2 for the parts outside the CDR3, the full variable domain is DARVTQTPRHKVTEMGQEVTMRCQPILGHNTVFWYRQTMMQGLELLAYFRNRAPLDDSGMPKDRFSAEMPDATLATLKIQPSEPRDSAVYFCASGLPGANYGYTFGSGTRLTVV.

The V and J genes are TRBV10-3 and TRBJ2-7, with D perhaps matching TRBD1 (5 bases). The CDR3 loop spans 15 amino acids. Germline CDR1 and CDR2: ENHRY and SYGVKD. The V end lost 4 bases, the J end lost 1 base, and 14 bases lay between the germline ends. DNA of the CDR3: TGTGCCATCAGTGCGTCGCGGCAGGGATCCTACGAGCAGTACGTC. Translating gives CAISASRQGSYEQYV.

This clonotype is a singleton in its sample. The chain recombines TRBV12-5 with TRBJ1-1; D is unresolved. This CDR3 region has 13 residues. V lost 5 bases, J lost 3 bases, and 10 bases lay in between. The germline V gene has CDR1 LGHNT and CDR2 FRNRAP. CDR3 DNA: TGTGCTAGTGGTCCCCCGGCGGACACTGAAGCTTTCTTT. Translating it yields CASGPPADTEAFF.

This clonotype turned up a few times. V usage is TRBV7-6 and J usage is TRBJ2-7, with D possibly matching TRBD1 (6 bases). CDR1 is SGHVS, CDR2 FNYEAQ, per germline. CDR3 length: 15 amino acids. Deletions cut 5 bases from V and 6 bases from J, with 20 bases between. The CDR3 nucleotides read TGTGCCAGCAGCGGCTCAGGGGATTCGGTCGGCGAGCAGTACTTC. It codes for CASSGSGDSVGEQYF.

The V gene is TRBV6-6, the J gene TRBJ1-2, with TRBD1 as a possible D gene (6 bases). Germline loops: CDR1 MNHNY, CDR2 SVGAGI (reference sequence). V was clipped by 8 bases and J by 4 bases, with 11 bases between them. This CDR3 is 12 amino acids long. CDR3 loop: CASAWGPYGYTF. For the CDR3, the DNA is TGTGCCAGCGCATGGGGGCCCTATGGCTACACCTTC.

The chain is built from TRBV19 and TRBJ2-7; weak D call: TRBD2 (7 bases). Trimming pared 4 bases from V and 1 base from J, leaving 14 bases between. CDR3 length equals 15 residues. The germline V gene has CDR1 LNHDA and CDR2 SQIVND (reference sequence). The CDR3 bases are TGTGCCAGTAGTACCAGCGGGACACCGTCCTACGAGCAGTACTTC. Translating gives CASSTSGTPSYEQYF.

The count of this clonotype is one. The V call is TRBV18, the J call TRBJ1-4; maybe TRBD1 (5 bases). This CDR3 has 15 residues. V was cut by 0 bases and J by 5 bases, with 10 bases left in between. Looked up from germline, CDR1 is KGHSH and CDR2 is LQKENI. The CDR3 DNA follows: TGTGCCAGCTCACCACCGCAGGGCCCCAATGAAAAACTGTTTTTT. Translating it yields CASSPPQGPNEKLFF.

There are a few counts of this clonotype. V gene TRBV7-8 combines with J gene TRBJ2-7, with D possibly being TRBD2 (5 bases). The ends were cut back, 5 bases at V and 2 bases at J, with 16 bases in the middle. This CDR3 is 15 amino acids long. Per the germline V gene, CDR1 is SGHVS and CDR2 is FQNEAQ. The CDR3, as DNA: TGTGCCAGCAGCCGACCCTTCGACGGGACCTACGAGCAGTACGTC. It encodes CASSRPFDGTYEQYV.

This clonotype showed up just once. This rearrangement joins TRBV4-2 to TRBJ1-1, with a tentative D call TRBD1 (5 bases). Deletions cut 4 bases from V and 2 bases from J, with 14 bases between. The CDR3 runs 15 residues. In germline, CDR1 is LGHNA, CDR2 YNFKEQ. This CDR3 is CASSPFGRANTEAFF. CDR3 DNA sequence: TGTGCCAGCAGCCCCTTTGGCAGGGCTAACACTGAAGCTTTCTTT.

The sample holds a few counts of this clonotype. The gene calls are TRBV12-3 or TRBV12-4 and TRBJ1-2, with D unclear. The CDR3 runs to 12 residues. V lost 7 bases, J lost 2 bases, and 8 bases lay in between. This CDR3 is CASTGNNYGYTF. The DNA for the CDR3 is TGTGCCAGCACCGGGAACAACTATGGCTACACCTTC.

V is TRBV5-1 and J is TRBJ1-2; 10 positions match TRBD1. Looked up from germline, CDR1 is SGHRS and CDR2 is YFSETQ. CDR3 length: 14 amino acids. Trimming took 4 bases from V and 7 from J; bases not matched to a gene: 7. The CDR3 DNA reads TGCGCCAGCAGCAGCGGGACAGGGGATTCTGGCTACACCTTC. Residues: CASSSGTGDSGYTF.

About this clonotype: This may be a read error, as it is one base from a much larger clone. The chain recombines TRBV7-2 with TRBJ1-1; TRBD1 agrees at 8 bases. The V gene end was trimmed by 3 bases and the J gene end by 5 bases; junction bases not matched to a gene: 8. The CDR3 spans 15 residues. CDR1 and CDR2 (germline): SGHTA, FQGNSA. CDR3 protein: CASSFYITGGTEAFF. Written as DNA, the CDR3 is TGTGCCAGCAGCTTCTATATCACAGGGGGAACTGAAGCTTTCTTT.

In its sample, this clonotype was seen a few times. The V and J genes are TRBV6-5 and TRBJ1-1, with 7 bases lining up with TRBD1. CDR3 length: 15 amino acids. J gave up 3 bases and V 2 bases, and 6 bases lay outside the gene matches. Germline V gene sequence: CDR1 MNHEY, CDR2 SVGAGI. The DNA of the CDR3 is TGTGCCAGCAGTTACGGGAGGACAGGATACACTGAAGCTTTCTTT. This codes for CASSYGRTGYTEAFF.

The chain has TRBV27 and TRBJ2-7; D call uncertain. CDR3 length: 14 amino acids. Trimming took 0 bases from V and 3 from J, leaving 9 bases between them. Germline values: CDR1 MNHEY, CDR2 SMNVEV (reference sequence). In DNA form, the CDR3 reads TGTGCCAGCAGTTTATCGGGGTTCGGCTACGAGCAGTACTTC. This codes for CASSLSGFGYEQYF.